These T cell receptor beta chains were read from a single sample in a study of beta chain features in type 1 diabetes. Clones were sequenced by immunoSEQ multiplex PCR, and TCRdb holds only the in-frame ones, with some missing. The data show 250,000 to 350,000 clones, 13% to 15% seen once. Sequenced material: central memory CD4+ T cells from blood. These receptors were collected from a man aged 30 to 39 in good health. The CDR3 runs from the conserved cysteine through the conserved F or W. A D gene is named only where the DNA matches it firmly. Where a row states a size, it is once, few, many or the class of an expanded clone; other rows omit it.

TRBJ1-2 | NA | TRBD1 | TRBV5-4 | TGTGCCAGCAGCTTGAAGGGGGCGGGGTATGGCTACACCTTC | CASSLKGAGYGYTF
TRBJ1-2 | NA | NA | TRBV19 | TGTGCCGGTAGTATAGATCTTCCGTATGGCTACACCTTC | CAGSIDLPYGYTF
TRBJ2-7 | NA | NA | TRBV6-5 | TGTGCCAGCAGTTGGGATACCAATAAGTACGAGCAGTACTTC | CASSWDTNKYEQYF
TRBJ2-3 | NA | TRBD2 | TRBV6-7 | TGTGCCAGCAGGACGACTAGCGGGGGACAGGGTACGCAGTATTTT | CASRTTSGGQGTQYF
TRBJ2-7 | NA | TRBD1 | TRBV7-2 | TGTGCCAGCAGCTTAGCGACCGGACAGGGGGTTTATGAGCAGTACTTC | CASSLATGQGVYEQYF
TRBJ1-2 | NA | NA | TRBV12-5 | TGTGCTAGTGGTTTGCCCGGGGCGGGTGGCTACACCTTC | CASGLPGAGGYTF
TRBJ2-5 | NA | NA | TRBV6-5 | TGTGCCATCAGCGCTGGGGGGGCCGAAGAGACCCAGTACTTC | CAISAGGAEETQYF
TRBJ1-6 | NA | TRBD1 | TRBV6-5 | TGTGCCAGCAGTTACTACGGGACAGGGGGTCTTTCACCCCTCCACTTT | CASSYYGTGGLSPLHF
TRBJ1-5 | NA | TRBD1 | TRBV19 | TGTGCCAGTAGTCTCCAGGGGGTACATCAGCCCCAGCATTTT | CASSLQGVHQPQHF
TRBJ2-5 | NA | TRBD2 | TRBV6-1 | TGTGCCAGCAGTGAGATACTAGCGGGCATCGAGACCCAGTACTTC | CASSEILAGIETQYF
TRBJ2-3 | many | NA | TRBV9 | TGTGCCAGCAGGTATAGCGGTGCTAGCACAGATACGCAGTATTTT | CASRYSGASTDTQYF
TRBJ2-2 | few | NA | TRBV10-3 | TGTGCCATCAGTGAGAGGGGACCACCCACCGGGGAGCTGTTTTTT | CAISERGPPTGELFF
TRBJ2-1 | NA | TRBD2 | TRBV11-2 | TGTGCCAGCAGCACGGGACTAGCGGGTTACAATGAGCAGTTCTTC | CASSTGLAGYNEQFF
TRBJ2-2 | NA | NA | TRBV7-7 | TGTGCCAGCAGGCAGCATCAGGGGAAGCTGTTTTTT | CASRQHQGKLFF
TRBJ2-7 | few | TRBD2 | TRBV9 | TGTGCCAGCAGCTTGGCCATGGGGGGGAACGAACACGAGCAGTACTTC | CASSLAMGGNEHEQYF
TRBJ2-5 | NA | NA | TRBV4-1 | TGCGCCAGCAGCCCGCGCCCCCCGGGGGAGACCCAGTACTTC | CASSPRPPGETQYF
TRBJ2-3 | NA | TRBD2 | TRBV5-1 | TGCGCCAGCAGCATAGGACTAGCGGAAACAGATACGCAGTATTTT | CASSIGLAETDTQYF
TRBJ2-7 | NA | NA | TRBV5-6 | TGTGCCAGCAGCTTTATCGGGGTCGAGCAGTACTTC | CASSFIGVEQYF
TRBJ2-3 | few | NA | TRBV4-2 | TGTGCCAGCAGCCAAGAGGTTACGCAGTATTTT | CASSQEVTQYF
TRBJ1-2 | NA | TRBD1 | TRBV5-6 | TGCGCCAGCAGCCAGATGACAGGGAACTATGGCTACACCTTC | CASSQMTGNYGYTF
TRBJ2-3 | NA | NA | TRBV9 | TGTGCCAGCAGCCCGGGACCCCGGGGTACAGATACGCAGTATTTT | CASSPGPRGTDTQYF
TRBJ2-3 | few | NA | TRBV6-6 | TGTGCCAGCAGTAAAGCGGCCAAGAACACAGATACGCAGTATTTT | CASSKAAKNTDTQYF
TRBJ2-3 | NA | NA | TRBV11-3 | TGTGCCAGCAGCTCGCGTAGGGACACAGATACGCAGTATTTT | CASSSRRDTDTQYF
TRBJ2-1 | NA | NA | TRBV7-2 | TGTGCCAGCACCCCGGCCCTAACGGGGAGAGCAGTCAATGAGCAGTTCTTC | CASTPALTGRAVNEQFF
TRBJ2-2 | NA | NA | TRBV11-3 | TGTGCCAGCAGCCCAACCCGGGACAGGGAGCTGTTTTTT | CASSPTRDRELFF
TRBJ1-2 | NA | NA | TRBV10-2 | TGCGCCAGCAGTGAGTCCGTGGAGAACTATGGCTACACCTTC | CASSESVENYGYTF
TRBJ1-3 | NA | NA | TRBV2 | TGTGCCAGCAGCGTACGCGAAGGGAGTACCATATATTTT | CASSVREGSTIYF
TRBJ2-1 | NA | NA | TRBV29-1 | TGCAGCACATCCGTCCTTTCCCATGAGCAGTTCTTC | CSTSVLSHEQFF
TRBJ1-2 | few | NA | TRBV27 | TGTGCCAGCAGTTTTTCCGGCGGGCTCTATGGCTACACCTTC | CASSFSGGLYGYTF
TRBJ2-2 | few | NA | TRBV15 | TGTGCCACCAGCAGAGACCTCTTGAAGGGACAATCATTAAACACCGGGGAGCTGTTTTTT | CATSRDLLKGQSLNTGELFF
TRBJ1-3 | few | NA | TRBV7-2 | TGTGCCAGCAGTCGGGAGTCTGGAAACACCATATATTTT | CASSRESGNTIYF
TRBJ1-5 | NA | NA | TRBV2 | TGTGCCAGCAGACAGTATAGCAATCAGCCCCAGCATTTT | CASRQYSNQPQHF
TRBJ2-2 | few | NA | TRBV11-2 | TGTGCCAGCAGCTTAGTCCCCCAAGGCACCGGGGAGCTGTTTTTT | CASSLVPQGTGELFF
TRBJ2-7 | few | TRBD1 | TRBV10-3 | TGTGCCACAACCGAGGGGGCTAGTAGCTACGAGCAGTACTTC | CATTEGASSYEQYF
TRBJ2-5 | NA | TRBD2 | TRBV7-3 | TGTGCCAGCAGCTCAGGGGGACTAGCGACGAAAGAGACCCAGTACTTC | CASSSGGLATKETQYF
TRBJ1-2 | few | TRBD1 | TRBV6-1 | TGTGCCAGCCTGGCCCCTGACAGGGGGCTAAAAGGCTACACCTTC | CASLAPDRGLKGYTF
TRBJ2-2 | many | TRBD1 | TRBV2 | TGTGCCAGCAGGCTCGCTATGACAGGGCCCGGGGAGCTGTTTTTT | CASRLAMTGPGELFF
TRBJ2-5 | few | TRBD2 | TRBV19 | TGTGCCAGTATGGGAGCGGGAGCTTGGGAGACCCAGTACTTC | CASMGAGAWETQYF
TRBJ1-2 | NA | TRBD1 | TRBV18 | TGTGCCAGCTCACCACTACTCGACAGGGACAGGGCCGGGGGAGGCTACACCTTC | CASSPLLDRDRAGGGYTF
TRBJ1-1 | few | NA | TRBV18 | TGTGCCAGCACCCGGACCTGGAACACTGAAGCTTTCTTT | CASTRTWNTEAFF
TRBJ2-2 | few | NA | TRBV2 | TGTGCCAGCAGGACCGTTACAACCGGGGAGCTGTTTTTT | CASRTVTTGELFF
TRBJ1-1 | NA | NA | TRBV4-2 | TGTGCCAGCAGCTCCGGACACTCGCGCACTGAAGCTTTCTTT | CASSSGHSRTEAFF
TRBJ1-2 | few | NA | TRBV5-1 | TGCGCCAGCACGGTAGAGGGATCCTATGGCTACACCTTC | CASTVEGSYGYTF
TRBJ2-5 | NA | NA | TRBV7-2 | TGTGCCAGCAGCTCCCTGGGTAGCTCGGAGACCCAGTACTTC | CASSSLGSSETQYF
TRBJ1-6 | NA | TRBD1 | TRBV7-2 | TGTGCCAGCAGCCTATGGGACAGGGGGCGGTATTCACCCCTCCACTTT | CASSLWDRGRYSPLHF
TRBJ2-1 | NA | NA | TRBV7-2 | TGTGCCAGCAGCTTAGACACCTACAATGAGCAGTTCTTC | CASSLDTYNEQFF
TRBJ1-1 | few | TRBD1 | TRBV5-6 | TGTGCCAGCAGCTTGGACCCGAACAGGGGTTTCATGAACACTGAAGCTTTCTTT | CASSLDPNRGFMNTEAFF
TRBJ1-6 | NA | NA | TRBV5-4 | TGCGCCAGCAGCCAAGAGGGAGGGGAAGCTCTCCACTTT | CASSQEGGEALHF
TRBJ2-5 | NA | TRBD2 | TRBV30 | TGTGCCTATAGCGGGAGGGGGGAGACCCAGTACTTC | CAYSGRGETQYF
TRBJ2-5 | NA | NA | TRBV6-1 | TGTGCCAGCAGTGTCCATGGTGGAGAGACCCAGTACTTC | CASSVHGGETQYF